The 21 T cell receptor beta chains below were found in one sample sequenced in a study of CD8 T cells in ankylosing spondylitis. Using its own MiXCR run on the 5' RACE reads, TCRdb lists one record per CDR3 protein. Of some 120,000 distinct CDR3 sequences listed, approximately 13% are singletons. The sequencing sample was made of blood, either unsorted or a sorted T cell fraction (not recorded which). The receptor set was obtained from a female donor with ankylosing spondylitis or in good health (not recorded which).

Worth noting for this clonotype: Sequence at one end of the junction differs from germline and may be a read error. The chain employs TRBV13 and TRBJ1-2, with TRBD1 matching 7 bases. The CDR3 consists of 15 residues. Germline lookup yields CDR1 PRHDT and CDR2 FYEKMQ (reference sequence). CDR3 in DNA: TGTGCCATCAGCTCGCCCGGGACAGACTCCTATGGCTACACCTTC. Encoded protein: CAISSPGTDSYGYTF. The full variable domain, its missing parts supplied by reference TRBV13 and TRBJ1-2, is AAGVIQSPRHLIKEKRETATLKCYPIPRHDTVYWYQQGPGQDPQFLISFYEKMQSDKGSIPDRFSAQQFSDYHSELNMSSLELGDSALYFCAISSPGTDSYGYTFGSGTRLTVV.

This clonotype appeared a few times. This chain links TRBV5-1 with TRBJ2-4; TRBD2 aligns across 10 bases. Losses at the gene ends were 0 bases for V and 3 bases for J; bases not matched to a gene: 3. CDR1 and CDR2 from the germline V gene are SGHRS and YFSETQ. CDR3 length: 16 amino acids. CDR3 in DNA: TGCGCCAGCAGCTTGGAAATAGCGGGGGGCAAAAACATTCAGTACTTC. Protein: CASSLEIAGGKNIQYF.

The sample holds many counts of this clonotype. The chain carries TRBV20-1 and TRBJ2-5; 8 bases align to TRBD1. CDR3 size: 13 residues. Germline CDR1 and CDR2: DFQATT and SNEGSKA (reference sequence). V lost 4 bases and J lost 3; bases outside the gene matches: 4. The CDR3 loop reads CSATQGAEETQYF. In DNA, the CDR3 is TGCAGTGCTACTCAGGGGGCGGAAGAGACCCAGTACTTC.

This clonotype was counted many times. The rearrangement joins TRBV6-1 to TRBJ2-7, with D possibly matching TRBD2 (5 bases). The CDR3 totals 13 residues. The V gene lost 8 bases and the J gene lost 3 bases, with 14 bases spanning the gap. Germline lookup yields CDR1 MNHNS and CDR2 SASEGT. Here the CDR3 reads CASRSGGGYEQYF. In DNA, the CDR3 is TGTGCCAGCCGCTCTGGCGGAGGCTACGAGCAGTACTTC.

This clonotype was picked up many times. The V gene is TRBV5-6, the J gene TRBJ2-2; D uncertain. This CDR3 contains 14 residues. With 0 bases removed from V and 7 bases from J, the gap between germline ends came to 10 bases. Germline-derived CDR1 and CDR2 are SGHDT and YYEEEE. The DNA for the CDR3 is TGTGCCAGCAGCTTGGGGTTGGAAGGCGGGGAGCTGTTTTTT. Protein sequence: CASSLGLEGGELFF.

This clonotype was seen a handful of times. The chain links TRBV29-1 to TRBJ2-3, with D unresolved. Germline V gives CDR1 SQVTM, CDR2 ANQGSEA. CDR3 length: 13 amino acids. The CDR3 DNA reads TGCACCATACGGCAGGCCAGCACAGATACGCAGTATTTT. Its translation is CTIRQASTDTQYF.

This CDR3 is CASSRERQGVYGYTF. CDR3 nucleotides: TGTGCCAGCAGCCGAGAGCGACAGGGGGTCTATGGCTACACCTTC. The chain recombines TRBV6-1 with TRBJ1-2, with 9 bases lining up with TRBD1. After removal of 6 bases from V and 4 bases from J, the junction contained 9 bases not matched to a gene. This CDR3 has 15 residues. CDR1 MNHNS and CDR2 SASEGT come from the germline V gene.

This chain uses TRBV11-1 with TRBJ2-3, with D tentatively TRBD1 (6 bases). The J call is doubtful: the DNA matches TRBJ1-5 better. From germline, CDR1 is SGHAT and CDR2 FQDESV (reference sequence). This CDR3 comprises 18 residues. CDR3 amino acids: CASSSRASGGPRTDTQHF. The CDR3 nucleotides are TGTGCCAGCAGCTCCCGCGCTAGCGGGGGGCCACGCACAGATACGCAGCATTTT.

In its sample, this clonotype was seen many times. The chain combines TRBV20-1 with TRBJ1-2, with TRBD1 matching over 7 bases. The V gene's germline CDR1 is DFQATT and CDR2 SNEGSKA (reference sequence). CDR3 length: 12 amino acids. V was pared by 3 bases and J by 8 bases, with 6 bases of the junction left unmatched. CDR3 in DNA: TGCAGTGCTAGCCAGGGGGGCCTAGGCTACACCTTC. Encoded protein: CSASQGGLGYTF.

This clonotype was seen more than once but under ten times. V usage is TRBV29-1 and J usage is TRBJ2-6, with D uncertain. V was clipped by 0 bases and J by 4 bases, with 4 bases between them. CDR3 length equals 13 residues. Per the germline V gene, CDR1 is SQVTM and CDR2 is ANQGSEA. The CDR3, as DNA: TGCAGCGTTGAAGATCTGGGGGCCAACGTCCTGACTTTC. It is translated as CSVEDLGANVLTF.

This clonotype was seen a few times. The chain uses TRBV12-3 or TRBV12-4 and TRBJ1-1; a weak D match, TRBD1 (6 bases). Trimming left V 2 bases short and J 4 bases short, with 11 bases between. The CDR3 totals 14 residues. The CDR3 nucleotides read TGTGCCAGCAGTTTATCAGGGGAAGGCACTGAAGCTTTCTTT. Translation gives CASSLSGEGTEAFF.

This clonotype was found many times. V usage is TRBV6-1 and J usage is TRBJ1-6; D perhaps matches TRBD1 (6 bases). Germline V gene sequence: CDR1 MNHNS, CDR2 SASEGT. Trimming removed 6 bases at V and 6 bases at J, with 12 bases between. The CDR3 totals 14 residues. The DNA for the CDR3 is TGTGCCAGCAGACAGGGTGGACCTAATTCACCCCTCCACTTT. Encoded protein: CASRQGGPNSPLHF.

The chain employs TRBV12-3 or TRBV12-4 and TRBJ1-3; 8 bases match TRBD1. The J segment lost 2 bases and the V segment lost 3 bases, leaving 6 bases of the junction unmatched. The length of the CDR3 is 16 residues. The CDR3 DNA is TGTGCCAGCAGTTTTGGACAGGGTTTGACTGGAAACACCATATATTTT. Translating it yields CASSFGQGLTGNTIYF.

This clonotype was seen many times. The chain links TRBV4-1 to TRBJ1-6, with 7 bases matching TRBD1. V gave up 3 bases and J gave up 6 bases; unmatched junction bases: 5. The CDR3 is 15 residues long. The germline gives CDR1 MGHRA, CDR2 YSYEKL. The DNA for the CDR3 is TGCGCCAGCAGCCATGAACGACAGGGTAATTCACCCCTCCACTTT. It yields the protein CASSHERQGNSPLHF.

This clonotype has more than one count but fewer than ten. The CDR3 DNA follows: TGTGCCGGGAGCTTTCACACGGGACCGAACACCGGGGAGCTGTTTTTT. It translates to CAGSFHTGPNTGELFF. The chain carries TRBV12-3 or TRBV12-4 and TRBJ2-2, with D perhaps matching TRBD1 or TRBD2 (5 bases each). The V end lost 11 bases, the J end lost 0 bases, and 19 bases lay between the germline ends. The CDR3 sequence is 16 residues long.

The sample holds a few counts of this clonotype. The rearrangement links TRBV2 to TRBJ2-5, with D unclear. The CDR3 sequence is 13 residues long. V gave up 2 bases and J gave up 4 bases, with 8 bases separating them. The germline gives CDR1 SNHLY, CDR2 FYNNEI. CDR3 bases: TGTGCCAGCAGTGAATTGGAGCTAGAGACCCAGTACTTC. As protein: CASSELELETQYF.

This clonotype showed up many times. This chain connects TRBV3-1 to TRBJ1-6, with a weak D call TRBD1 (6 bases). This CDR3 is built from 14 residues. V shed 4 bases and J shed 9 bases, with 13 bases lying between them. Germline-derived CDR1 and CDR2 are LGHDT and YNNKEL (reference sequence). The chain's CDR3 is CASSPRGGASPLHF. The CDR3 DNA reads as TGTGCCAGCAGCCCTCGCGGGGGGGCTTCACCCCTCCACTTT.

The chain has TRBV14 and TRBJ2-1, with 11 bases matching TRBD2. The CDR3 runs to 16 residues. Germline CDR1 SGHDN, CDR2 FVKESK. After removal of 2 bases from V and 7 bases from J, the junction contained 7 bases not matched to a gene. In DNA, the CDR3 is TGTGCCAGCAGCCAACCCTTTGCTAGCGGGAGGAATGAGCAGTTCTTC. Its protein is CASSQPFASGRNEQFF.

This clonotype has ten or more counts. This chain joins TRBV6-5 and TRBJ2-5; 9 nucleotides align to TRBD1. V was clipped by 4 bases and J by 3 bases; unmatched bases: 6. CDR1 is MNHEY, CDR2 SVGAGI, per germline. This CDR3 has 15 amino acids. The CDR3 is CASSLTGTGKETQYF. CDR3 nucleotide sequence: TGTGCCAGCAGTTTAACCGGGACAGGGAAAGAGACCCAGTACTTC.

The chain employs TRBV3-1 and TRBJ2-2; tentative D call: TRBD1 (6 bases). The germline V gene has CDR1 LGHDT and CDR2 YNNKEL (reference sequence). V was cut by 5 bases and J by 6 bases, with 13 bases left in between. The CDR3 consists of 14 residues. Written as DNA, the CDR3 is TGTGCCAGCAGCGAGCTAGGGGGTCCCGGGGAGCTGTTTTTT. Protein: CASSELGGPGELFF.

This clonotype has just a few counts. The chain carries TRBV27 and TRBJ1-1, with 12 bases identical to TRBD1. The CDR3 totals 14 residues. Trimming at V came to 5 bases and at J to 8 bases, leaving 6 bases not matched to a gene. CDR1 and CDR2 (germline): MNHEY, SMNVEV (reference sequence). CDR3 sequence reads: CASSPGTGGVEAFF. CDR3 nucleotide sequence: TGTGCCAGCAGTCCCGGGACAGGGGGCGTAGAAGCTTTCTTT.